The entry below gives a single T cell receptor (beta chain) sequence along with its context. These data belong to a study of blood T cell repertoires in COVID-19. Study overall: Donors in the United States, Italy and Spain gave samples during acute or convalescent COVID-19. T cells, B-cell-depleted T cells, or PBMCs provided the cDNA or gDNA that served as material.

Clones were read by immunoSEQ multiplex PCR, and TCRdb kept only the in-frame ones, dropping some. The table lists under 250,000 clones, just over 85% of them singletons. The TCR originated in a man aged 45-65 years with COVID-19, enrolled during active disease. The specimen sequenced was peripheral blood.

In DNA form, the CDR3 reads TGTGCCAGCAGCCCCCCGTGGACAGGGGAGTTAGGAAAACTGTTTTTT. It encodes CASSPPWTGELGKLFF. The V and J genes are TRBV3-1 (or the pseudogene TRBV3-2) and TRBJ1-4, with TRBD1 identical over 9 bases. This CDR3 is built from 16 residues. Losses at the gene ends were 4 bases for V and 10 bases for J; bases not matched to a gene: 13. Germline CDR1 and CDR2: LGHDT and YNNKEL (reference sequence).